A selection of T cell receptor beta chains follows, all from one sample in a study of blood T cell repertoires in COVID-19. Assay used: immunoSEQ multiplex PCR; TCRdb lists only in-frame clones, some missing. The data hold around 310,000 clones, with around nine tenths observed a single time. The sample comprised PBMCs or T cells enriched from blood (not recorded which). The receptors were sampled from a man aged 25 to 45 who had recovered from COVID-19. The CDR3 runs from the conserved cysteine through the conserved F or W. The D gene is left open where the match is weak. Rows give clone size only sometimes, using once, few, many, or a class for an expanded clone.

NA TRBJ2-3 NA TRBV28 CASSYVAGTSTDTQYF TGTGCCAGCAGTTATGTGGCGGGGACTAGCACAGATACGCAGTATTTT
TRBD1 TRBJ2-5 once TRBV6-5 CASSYSDRASETQYF TGTGCCAGCAGTTACTCAGACAGGGCTTCGGAGACCCAGTACTTC
TRBD2 TRBJ2-3 NA TRBV24-1 CATSDFTGGRDTQYF TGTGCCACCAGTGATTTCACGGGGGGTAGAGATACGCAGTATTTT
TRBD2 TRBJ2-3 NA TRBV28 CASSTLAGGADTQYF TGTGCCAGCAGTACGTTAGCGGGGGGGGCAGATACGCAGTATTTT
TRBD1 TRBJ1-5 NA TRBV4-1 CASSQLMTGRRNQPQHF TGCGCCAGCAGCCAGTTAATGACAGGGCGGCGCAATCAGCCCCAGCATTTT
NA TRBJ2-1 NA TRBV5-1 CASSSDLYNEQFF TGCGCCAGCAGTTCCGATCTATACAATGAGCAGTTCTTC
NA TRBJ2-3 NA TRBV11-3 CASSLAPSTDTQYF TGTGCCAGCAGCTTAGCCCCATCCACAGATACGCAGTATTTT
NA TRBJ2-7 few TRBV14 CASSQAGARGEQYF TGTGCCAGCAGCCAGGCAGGGGCAAGAGGGGAGCAGTACTTC
TRBD1 TRBJ1-1 few TRBV19 CASNYRGRVEAFF TGTGCCAGTAACTACAGGGGGCGCGTTGAAGCTTTCTTT
NA TRBJ2-7 NA TRBV2 CASSQGPYEQYF TGTGCCAGCAGTCAGGGCCCCTACGAGCAGTACTTC
TRBD1 TRBJ2-7 once TRBV9 CASSVGPGGRYEQYF TGTGCCAGCAGCGTAGGTCCAGGGGGTCGCTACGAGCAGTACTTC
TRBD1 TRBJ1-4 NA TRBV7-4 CASSFRGRGEKLFF TGTGCCAGCAGCTTCAGGGGGCGGGGTGAAAAACTGTTTTTT
NA TRBJ1-5 NA TRBV5-6 CASSLAMEGSGPQHF TGTGCCAGCAGCTTGGCCATGGAGGGTTCAGGGCCCCAGCATTTT
NA TRBJ1-4 few TRBV9 CASSVGGQSNEKLFF TGTGCCAGCAGCGTAGGTGGACAAAGTAATGAAAAACTGTTTTTT
TRBD1 TRBJ2-5 NA TRBV18 CASSPDRGETQYF TGTGCCAGCTCACCCGACAGGGGTGAGACCCAGTACTTC
NA TRBJ2-5 NA TRBV7-9 CASSLELAETQYF TGTGCCAGCAGCTTAGAACTAGCCGAGACCCAGTACTTC
NA TRBJ1-6 NA TRBV12-3/TRBV12-4 CASSLWRSPLHF TGTGCCAGCAGTTTATGGAGATCACCCCTCCACTTT
TRBD2 TRBJ2-1 NA TRBV10-2 CAGGTSGGGEQFF TGCGCCGGAGGGACTAGCGGGGGGGGAGAGCAGTTCTTC
TRBD1 TRBJ1-5 NA TRBV7-9 CASSGPGTGTDQPQHF TGTGCCAGCAGCGGGCCCGGGACAGGGACGGATCAGCCCCAGCATTTT
NA TRBJ2-2 NA TRBV7-2 CASSLAGTITGELFF TGTGCCAGCAGCTTAGCGGGGACAATTACCGGGGAGCTGTTTTTT
NA TRBJ2-5 NA TRBV6-5 CASHTLAEETQYF TGTGCCAGCCATACACTAGCCGAAGAGACCCAGTACTTC
NA TRBJ2-7 few TRBV3-1/TRBV3-2 CASSQAVEQYF TGTGCCAGCAGCCAAGCTGTTGAGCAGTACTTC
NA TRBJ1-4 NA TRBV7-8 CASSDSRRLNEKLFF TGTGCCAGCAGCGATAGCAGACGGCTTAATGAAAAACTGTTTTTT
NA TRBJ1-5 NA TRBV5-6 CASSLGTPVNQPQHF TGTGCCAGCAGCTTAGGGACACCCGTCAATCAGCCCCAGCATTTT
TRBD1 TRBJ1-4 once TRBV27 CASSISGTVGEKLFF TGTGCCAGCAGTATATCCGGGACAGTTGGTGAAAAACTGTTTTTT
NA TRBJ1-4 NA TRBV5-8 CASRLGRQGGEKLFF TGTGCCAGCAGGCTTGGCCGCCAGGGAGGTGAAAAACTGTTTTTT
NA TRBJ2-1 NA TRBV28 CASSFTGFYNEQFF TGTGCCAGCAGCTTCACAGGGTTCTACAATGAGCAGTTCTTC
TRBD1 TRBJ1-6 NA TRBV7-2 CASSLGKTGSNSPLHF TGTGCCAGCAGCTTAGGGAAGACAGGGTCTAATTCACCCCTCCACTTT
TRBD1 TRBJ1-3 few TRBV7-2 CASSQDRWRNTIYF TGTGCCAGCAGCCAGGACAGGTGGAGAAACACCATATATTTT
TRBD2 TRBJ2-7 NA TRBV24-1 CATSDPQRGGYEQYF TGTGCCACCAGTGATCCTCAGCGGGGGGGCTACGAGCAGTACTTC
NA TRBJ2-5 NA TRBV19 CATRLVGQETQYF TGTGCCACCCGACTAGTTGGACAAGAGACCCAGTACTTC
TRBD1 TRBJ2-6 NA TRBV19 CASSTRQGLSSGANVLTF TGTGCCAGTAGTACCAGACAGGGATTAAGCTCTGGGGCCAACGTCCTGACTTTC
NA TRBJ1-1 NA TRBV6-5 CASSIRQGGRKGAFF TGTGCCAGCAGTATCCGTCAGGGCGGGAGGAAGGGAGCTTTCTTT
TRBD1 TRBJ2-7 NA TRBV10-3 CAIKRTGDYEQYF TGTGCCATCAAACGGACAGGGGACTACGAGCAGTACTTC
TRBD1 TRBJ1-5 once TRBV28 CASKLRGRGQPQHF TGTGCCAGCAAACTCAGGGGGCGCGGGCAGCCCCAGCATTTT
TRBD1 TRBJ1-4 once TRBV28 CASSSTRQGGREKLFF TGTGCCAGCAGTTCCACACGACAGGGGGGAAGAGAAAAACTGTTTTTT
TRBD2 TRBJ2-1 NA TRBV7-9 CASSNPGLAVEQFF TGTGCCAGCAGCAACCCGGGACTAGCCGTGGAGCAGTTCTTC
TRBD2 TRBJ2-3 NA TRBV4-1 CASSQVLAGGPTDTQYF TGCGCCAGCAGCCAAGTTCTAGCGGGGGGACCCACAGATACGCAGTATTTT
NA TRBJ2-7 NA TRBV21-1 CASSRFSVRAYEQYF TGTGCCAGCAGCAGATTTTCCGTTCGGGCCTACGAGCAGTACTTC
NA TRBJ2-1 NA TRBV18 CASSLVASSYNEQFF TGTGCCAGCTCGTTAGTAGCGAGCTCCTACAATGAGCAGTTCTTC
TRBD1 TRBJ1-5 NA TRBV29-1 CSASGQGVQHF TGCAGCGCCAGTGGACAGGGCGTACAGCATTTT
TRBD1 TRBJ2-2 NA TRBV6-5 CASNRGPYTGELFF TGTGCCAGTAACAGGGGGCCATACACCGGGGAGCTGTTTTTT
NA TRBJ1-1 NA TRBV19 CASSTITGNTEAFF TGTGCCAGTAGTACGATCACAGGGAACACTGAAGCTTTCTTT
NA TRBJ1-3 NA TRBV5-1 CASSLGDNGAGNTIYF TGCGCCAGCAGCTTGGGGGACAATGGAGCTGGAAACACCATATATTTT
NA TRBJ2-2 NA TRBV2 CASRRDSSGELFF TGTGCCAGCAGGCGTGACTCGTCCGGGGAGCTGTTTTTT
NA TRBJ1-1 few TRBV6-5 CASSPTGANTEAFF TGTGCCAGCAGTCCTACAGGAGCGAACACTGAAGCTTTCTTT
TRBD2 TRBJ2-5 NA TRBV2 CASSPSSGVETQYF TGTGCCAGCAGCCCCTCTAGCGGGGTAGAGACCCAGTACTTC
TRBD1 TRBJ2-7 NA TRBV2 CASSERQGAEQYF TGTGCCAGCAGTGAACGGCAGGGGGCCGAGCAGTACTTC
NA TRBJ2-2 NA TRBV25-1 CASSVRTPGGELFF TGTGCCAGCAGTGTAAGGACTCCGGGCGGGGAGCTGTTTTTT
NA TRBJ2-7 NA TRBV2 CASSVTAYEQYF TGTGCCAGCAGCGTGACAGCATACGAGCAGTACTTC
TRBD1 TRBJ1-2 NA TRBV7-9 CASSLEGSGQATF TGTGCCAGCAGCTTAGAGGGCTCGGGACAGGCCACCTTC
NA TRBJ2-7 NA TRBV11-2 CASSPDGTPLYEQYF TGTGCCAGCAGCCCCGACGGGACACCCTTGTACGAGCAGTACTTC
TRBD2 TRBJ2-1 once TRBV5-1 CASSSGTSVHNEQFF TGCGCCAGCAGCTCCGGGACTAGCGTCCACAATGAGCAGTTCTTC
NA TRBJ2-7 NA TRBV21-1 CASSKGPTGTSSYEQYF TGTGCCAGCAGCAAAGGACCTACCGGGACTAGCTCCTACGAGCAGTACTTC
TRBD1 TRBJ2-1 NA TRBV3-1/TRBV3-2 CASSQADRARGEFF TGTGCCAGCAGCCAAGCGGACAGGGCTAGGGGAGAGTTCTTC
TRBD2 TRBJ2-2 NA TRBV5-1 CASSSGPLGAGSGELFF TGCGCCAGCAGCTCGGGGCCCCTCGGAGCGGGATCCGGGGAGCTGTTTTTT
NA TRBJ2-2 NA TRBV3-1/TRBV3-2 CASSQDPEGGTGELFF TGTGCCAGCAGCCAAGATCCGGAGGGCGGCACCGGGGAGCTGTTTTTT
TRBD1 TRBJ1-2 NA TRBV4-2 CASSQEQGASYGYTF TGTGCCAGCAGCCAGGAACAGGGGGCCAGCTATGGCTACACCTTC
NA TRBJ2-1 once TRBV19 CASSLRDTKGVNEQFF TGTGCCAGTAGTCTCCGGGACACCAAAGGTGTCAATGAGCAGTTCTTC
NA TRBJ1-4 NA TRBV5-1 CASSLNRVFNEKLFF TGCGCCAGCAGCTTGAACAGGGTCTTTAATGAAAAACTGTTTTTT